Here is one T cell receptor beta chain with its context. CDR1 ENHRY and CDR2 SYGVKD come from the germline V gene. CDR3 length: 16 residues. Trimming left V 10 bases short and J 0 bases short, with 21 bases between. This sample was included in a study of T cell changes during pregnancy in multiple sclerosis. Some clones are missing from TCRdb's copy, which holds only in-frame ones; the method was immunoSEQ multiplex PCR. In the table there are tens of thousands of clones, 85% to 90% of which are singletons. The source of this sequence is a female donor with multiple sclerosis, enrolled in a pregnancy study. Sequencing used CD4+ T cells from peripheral blood mononuclear cells, obtained in the second trimester of pregnancy. The V and J genes are TRBV10-3 and TRBJ1-1; D not certain. The CDR3 DNA follows: TGTGCCACCTCTCCGGACGGACTCCCCATGAACACTGAAGCTTTCTTT. Protein sequence: CATSPDGLPMNTEAFF.